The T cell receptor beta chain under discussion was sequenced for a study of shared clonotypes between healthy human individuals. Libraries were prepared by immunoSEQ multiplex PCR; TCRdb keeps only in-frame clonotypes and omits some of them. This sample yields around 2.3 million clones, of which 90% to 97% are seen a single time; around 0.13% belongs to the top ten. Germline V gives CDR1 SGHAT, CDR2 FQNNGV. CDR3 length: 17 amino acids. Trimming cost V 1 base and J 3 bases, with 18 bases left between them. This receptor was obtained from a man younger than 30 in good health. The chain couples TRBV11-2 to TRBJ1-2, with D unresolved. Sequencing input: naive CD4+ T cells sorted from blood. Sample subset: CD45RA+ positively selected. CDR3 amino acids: CASSLVRPVNSHYGYTF. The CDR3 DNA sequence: TGTGCCAGCAGCTTAGTTCGGCCAGTGAATAGCCACTATGGCTACACCTTC.